This T cell receptor beta chain was identified during a study of cytomegalovirus exposure and HLA in healthy donors. The PCR contained 60 Vbeta and 13 Jbeta primers. The protocol was immunoSEQ multiplex PCR, while the TCRdb copy is restricted to in-frame clones and leaves out a portion. The sample has about 120,000 clones; about 75% are singletons. Whole-study findings and limits: Later analysis found that TCR beta chains associated with HLA were more clonally expanded than other, equally common chains. Highly shared sequence variants in one cluster were likely a sequencing artifact. Roughly uniform sequencing depth across donors was assumed, possibly incorrectly. Altogether, 150 to 200 TCR beta chains were recorded as cytomegalovirus-associated.

Regarding this clone: Its antigen is not known.

The germline V gene encodes CDR1 ENHRY and CDR2 SYGVKD. This CDR3 comprises 14 residues. V shed 4 bases and J shed 4 bases, with 13 bases lying between them. The receptor comes from a man aged 55 to 70 in good health and CMV-seropositive. The chain has TRBV10-3 and TRBJ1-1; D is possibly TRBD1 (6 bases). Sequencing used PBMCs. The CDR3 nucleotides read TGTGCCATCAGTGTTCAGGGGCAGGGCACTGAAGCTTTCTTT. Residues: CAISVQGQGTEAFF.